This T cell receptor beta chain was sequenced for a study of T cell responses to AZD1222 COVID-19 vaccine. Study observations and caveats: Repertoire sampling occurred only after the peak T cell response. Dominant at 160-218 and 743-854, vaccine-associated CD4 TCRs also spanned spike.

Germline values: CDR1 MNHEY, CDR2 SVGAGI. This CDR3 is 14 amino acids long. The V gene end was trimmed by 6 bases and the J gene end by 4 bases; junction bases not matched to a gene: 6. Sequencing used immunoSEQ multiplex PCR; TCRdb keeps in-frame clones, though not all of them. The sample lists 80,000 to 95,000 clones, approximately 90% seen once, with 5.2% in the top ten. This clone was seen more than once but under ten times. What it binds is unknown. The specimen comprised peripheral blood, sampled on day 0 of AZD1222 vaccination. The clonotype was recovered from an adult in good health. The genes are TRBV6-5 and TRBJ1-5, with 7 bases aligning to TRBD1. The CDR3 loop reads CASRETGMNQPQHF. CDR3 bases: TGTGCCAGCAGAGAGACAGGGATGAATCAGCCCCAGCATTTT.